The 10 T cell receptor beta chains in this list originate from one sample, sequenced in a study of T cells in localized non-small cell lung cancer. Profiled with immunoSEQ multiplex PCR; TCRdb holds only in-frame clones, not every one. The table includes more than 1,400 clones, approximately 15% detected once. Sequenced here: normal lung tissue next to the tumor, sampled before any cancer treatment. The source is a female donor over 55 with stage II lung adenocarcinoma.

This clone turned up a few times. The V call is TRBV6-8, the J call TRBJ2-1; TRBD1 agrees at 8 bases. V was pared by 6 bases and J by 5 bases, with 12 bases of the junction left unmatched. The CDR3 is 16 amino acids. Germline V CDR1 and CDR2: MNHGY, SAAAGT. The CDR3 DNA sequence: TGTGCCAGCAGCCAAGGACCGGACAGGGTCCACAATGAGCAGTTCTTC. Protein: CASSQGPDRVHNEQFF.

This clone has just a few counts. J is TRBJ1-1 and V is TRBV11-3; D might be TRBD1 (5 bases). The CDR3 contains 14 residues. Looked up from germline, CDR1 is SGHNT and CDR2 is YENEEA. With 2 bases removed from V and 1 base from J, the gap between germline ends came to 8 bases. The CDR3: CASSLMGRNTEAFF. The CDR3 bases are TGTGCCAGCAGCTTAATGGGGCGGAACACTGAAGCTTTCTTT.

The chain carries TRBV29-1 and TRBJ2-1, with 11 bases that match TRBD2. The V gene end was trimmed by 5 bases and the J gene end by 0 bases; junction bases not matched to a gene: 3. Germline assignment: CDR1 SQVTM and CDR2 ANQGSEA. This CDR3 spans 15 amino acids. As DNA, the CDR3 is TGCAGCGTTATCACTAGCGGGAGCTCCTACAATGAGCAGTTCTTC. Translating it yields CSVITSGSSYNEQFF.

Relative to its sample, this clone is medium-sized. This sequence joins TRBV11-3 and TRBJ2-2; no reliable D call. Germline-derived CDR1 and CDR2 are SGHNT and YENEEA. Trimming pared 3 bases from V and 0 bases from J, leaving 8 bases between. The CDR3 runs to 15 residues. The CDR3 sequence: CASSFLAANTGELFF. CDR3 in DNA: TGTGCCAGCAGCTTCCTGGCCGCGAACACCGGGGAGCTGTTTTTT. Full variable domain (remainder filled in from reference TRBV11-3 and TRBJ2-2): EAGVVQSPRYKIIEKKQPVAFWCNPISGHNTLYWYLQNLGQGPELLIRYENEEAVDDSQLPKDRFSAERLKGVDSTLKIQPAELGDSAVYLCASSFLAANTGELFFGEGSRLTVL.

This clone rates as medium-sized. V usage is TRBV12-2 and J usage is TRBJ1-5. TRBV12-2 is given as a pseudogene. The CDR3 spans 15 residues. CDR3 coding DNA: TGTGCCAACTCACTTGTGGAGGGGACCTGTCAGCCCCAGCATTTT. This encodes CANSLVEGTCQPQHF.

V gene TRBV14 combines with J gene TRBJ2-3; no clear D gene. The CDR3 has 19 residues. Germline V gene data show CDR1 as SGHDN and CDR2 as FVKESK. With 3 bases removed from V and 0 bases from J, the gap between germline ends came to 22 bases. The CDR3 region has the DNA TGTGCCAGCAGCCACAGACTGGGGAAGACATTAGCTAGCACAGATACGCAGTATTTT. Translation gives CASSHRLGKTLASTDTQYF.

V usage is TRBV9 and J usage is TRBJ2-5; 8 positions match TRBD2. The germline V gene has CDR1 SGDLS and CDR2 YYNGEE. CDR3 length: 15 residues. V lost 6 bases to trimming and J lost 7 bases; unmatched junction nucleotides: 14. The CDR3 region has the DNA TGTGCCAGCACCCTAAGCCAGCGGGGGATGGGGACCCAGTACTTC. Amino acid sequence: CASTLSQRGMGTQYF.

The CDR3 is CASSLGDTIHEQYF. The CDR3 bases are TGCGCCAGCAGCTTAGGGGACACGATCCACGAGCAGTACTTC. The rearrangement uses TRBV5-1 and TRBJ2-7; possible D gene TRBD1, 6 bases. This CDR3 comprises 14 residues. V gave up 2 bases and J gave up 5 bases, with 14 bases separating them. The germline gives CDR1 SGHRS, CDR2 YFSETQ.

By sample share, this clone is medium-sized. CDR3 in amino acids: CASSLSRFGARGTEAFF. Written as DNA, the CDR3 is TGTGCCAGCAGCTTGTCAAGGTTCGGCGCCCGGGGCACTGAAGCTTTCTTT. This rearrangement joins TRBV11-3 to TRBJ1-1; no definite D call. In germline, CDR1 is SGHNT, CDR2 YENEEA. The CDR3 is 17 residues long. V was clipped by 3 bases and J by 4 bases, with 21 bases between them. Looking up the rest from reference TRBV11-3 and TRBJ1-1 gives the full variable domain: EAGVVQSPRYKIIEKKQPVAFWCNPISGHNTLYWYLQNLGQGPELLIRYENEEAVDDSQLPKDRFSAERLKGVDSTLKIQPAELGDSAVYLCASSLSRFGARGTEAFFGQGTRLTVV.

This chain uses TRBV4-1 with TRBJ2-1; D gene unclear. The germline V gene has CDR1 MGHRA and CDR2 YSYEKL. V gave up 2 bases and J gave up 3 bases, with 11 bases separating them. This CDR3 has 15 residues. CDR3 sequence: CASSQIDAGYNEQFF. Here the CDR3 DNA reads TGCGCCAGCAGCCAAATCGATGCAGGCTACAATGAGCAGTTCTTC.